This T cell receptor beta chain was found in a study of shared clonotypes between healthy human individuals. Study observations and caveats: Non-shared clonotypes had lower generation probabilities than those shared by all four donors. Even with large depth, rarefaction showed that sorted-subset sequencing was incomplete.

The ends were cut back, 4 bases at V and 3 bases at J, with 4 bases in the middle. CDR1 is MDHEN and CDR2 is SYDVKM in the germline V gene. The CDR3 runs 11 residues. This clone was detected only once. Its specificity is unknown. Clones were sequenced by immunoSEQ multiplex PCR, and TCRdb holds only the in-frame ones, with some missing. Seen here are more than 500,000 clones, approximately 95% observed once, and the top ten hold over 0.095%. Naive CD8 cells, CD45RO-negative and positively selected for CCR7, excluded terminally differentiated effector memory CD45RA+ cells. The J gene is TRBJ2-7, the V gene TRBV28; no firm D call. This TCR was recovered from a woman in her twenties or thirties in good health. The sample taken for sequencing was naive CD8+ T cells sorted from blood. The CDR3 DNA is TGTGCCAGCAGTTACTACTACGAGCAGTACTTC. Translation: CASSYYYEQYF.